This T cell receptor (beta chain) was documented in a study of beta chain features in type 1 diabetes. TCRB transcripts that were expressed got sequenced, as all of the isolated RNA had been reverse transcribed. Sequenced by immunoSEQ multiplex PCR; TCRdb stores in-frame clones only, minus some. The profile shows more than 150,000 clones, about 13% of them singletons. Germline-derived CDR1 and CDR2 are GTSNPN and SVGIG (reference sequence). The CDR3 extends over 16 amino acids. Trimming cost V 1 base and J 3 bases; bases outside gene matches: 5. The V gene is TRBV30, the J gene TRBJ2-1, with 11 bases that match TRBD2. Material: central memory CD4+ T cells from blood. The origin of this receptor is a woman aged 18 to 35 in good health. DNA of the CDR3: TGTGCCTGGAGTGCCGACGGACTAGCGGGCTACAATGAGCAGTTCTTC. It translates to CAWSADGLAGYNEQFF.